The rows below give T cell receptor beta chains drawn from one sample of a study of PD-1 blockade in classical Hodgkin lymphoma. TCRdb keeps only in-frame clones here, not all; method: immunoSEQ multiplex PCR. The data show around 99,000 clones, 81% seen once. Specimen: peripheral blood mononuclear cells (PBMCs), collected before the second cycle of nivolumab. The source of these receptors is a human donor with classical Hodgkin lymphoma. The CDR3 runs from the conserved cysteine through the conserved F or W. A D gene is named only where the DNA matches it firmly. Clone size is stated in some rows and not others, as once, few, many or a class when expanded.

J gene | V gene | D gene | clone size | CDR3 protein | CDR3 DNA
TRBJ2-1 | TRBV6-5 | . | . | CASSYSPAASYNEQFF | TGTGCCAGCAGTTACTCTCCCGCTGCCTCCTACAATGAGCAGTTCTTC
TRBJ1-2 | TRBV7-9 | . | . | CASSTADTIYGYTF | TGTGCCAGCAGCACCGCGGACACAATTTATGGCTACACCTTC
TRBJ2-7 | TRBV19 | . | . | CASSVSAGTQDEQYF | TGTGCCAGTAGTGTATCCGCCGGGACACAGGACGAGCAGTACTTC
TRBJ2-7 | TRBV7-2 | . | . | CASSLVRFDEQYF | TGTGCCAGCAGCTTAGTTAGGTTCGACGAGCAGTACTTC
TRBJ2-3 | TRBV5-5 | TRBD2 | . | CASTLAGTDTQYF | TGTGCCAGCACCTTAGCGGGAACAGATACGCAGTATTTT
TRBJ2-7 | TRBV7-9 | . | few | CASSLEVLGSYEQYF | TGTGCCAGCAGCTTAGAAGTGCTTGGCTCCTACGAGCAGTACTTC
TRBJ2-7 | TRBV20-1 | TRBD1 | many | CSARGGTGQYF | TGCAGTGCTAGAGGCGGGACAGGGCAGTACTTC
TRBJ2-1 | TRBV30 | . | once | CAWSPPGLYNEQFF | TGTGCCTGGAGTCCCCCGGGACTTTACAATGAGCAGTTCTTC
TRBJ1-1 | TRBV5-1 | . | few | CASSWNLGGAPEAFF | TGCGCCAGCAGCTGGAACCTGGGGGGGGCCCCTGAAGCTTTCTTT
TRBJ1-1 | TRBV6-6 | . | . | CASSQHTFTGLGEAFF | TGTGCCAGCAGTCAACATACCTTTACAGGGCTTGGTGAAGCTTTCTTT
TRBJ2-4 | TRBV7-2 | . | . | CASSLVLLDIQYF | TGTGCCAGCAGCTTAGTTTTGTTGGACATTCAGTACTTC
TRBJ1-2 | TRBV4-3 | . | . | CASSQEVTRGYTF | TGCGCCAGCAGCCAAGAGGTAACCAGGGGCTACACCTTC
TRBJ2-7 | TRBV10-3 | . | . | CAISEYEESEQYF | TGTGCCATCAGTGAGTACGAGGAGAGCGAGCAGTACTTC
TRBJ2-3 | TRBV19 | . | . | CASSMPGVGTQYF | TGTGCCAGTAGTATGCCCGGGGTAGGTACGCAGTATTTT
TRBJ1-3 | TRBV30 | TRBD1 | . | CAWGTGGFNTIYF | TGTGCCTGGGGAACAGGGGGCTTTAACACCATATATTTT
TRBJ1-3 | TRBV10-3 | . | . | CAIREDISSGNTIYF | TGTGCCATCAGGGAGGACATAAGCTCTGGAAACACCATATATTTT
TRBJ1-2 | TRBV7-2 | . | . | CASSLGVWGGYTF | TGTGCCAGCAGCTTAGGGGTTTGGGGAGGCTACACCTTC
TRBJ2-7 | TRBV2 | . | . | CATKRGQAGYEQYF | TGTGCCACCAAGCGGGGACAGGCGGGCTACGAGCAGTACTTC
TRBJ1-1 | TRBV5-1 | . | . | CASSLASGLEAFF | TGCGCCAGCAGCTTGGCCTCAGGGCTGGAAGCTTTCTTT
TRBJ1-3 | TRBV18 | . | . | CASSRDTPDSGNTIYF | TGTGCCAGCTCCCGGGACACCCCAGACTCTGGAAACACCATATATTTT
TRBJ2-7 | TRBV29-1 | TRBD1 | . | CSVGRTGEAYEQYF | TGCAGCGTTGGCCGGACAGGCGAAGCCTACGAGCAGTACTTC
TRBJ2-3 | TRBV7-2 | TRBD1 | . | CASSHSPDRGRDTQYF | TGTGCCAGCAGCCATTCACCTGACAGGGGGAGAGATACGCAGTATTTT
TRBJ2-7 | TRBV10-3 | . | . | CAISYTGMGYEQYF | TGTGCCATCAGTTACACAGGGATGGGCTACGAGCAGTACTTC
TRBJ2-3 | TRBV5-4 | TRBD2 | . | CASSPGLAGGGDTQYF | TGTGCCAGCAGCCCAGGACTAGCGGGAGGCGGAGATACGCAGTATTTT
TRBJ2-5 | TRBV5-1 | TRBD1 | . | CASSQTGLETQYF | TGCGCCAGCAGTCAGACAGGGTTAGAGACCCAGTACTTC
TRBJ1-2 | TRBV5-1 | . | many | CASSPEGVDYGYTF | TGCGCCAGCAGCCCGGAGGGGGTGGACTATGGCTACACCTTC
TRBJ2-5 | TRBV5-1 | . | . | CASSLGARQETQYF | TGCGCCAGCAGCTTGGGGGCTCGACAAGAGACCCAGTACTTC
TRBJ1-4 | TRBV7-2 | . | . | CASSLAREGGKLFF | TGTGCCAGCAGCTTGGCCCGAGAGGGGGGGAAACTGTTTTTT
TRBJ2-1 | TRBV7-2 | TRBD2 | few | CASSPPGTSNNEQFF | TGTGCCAGCAGCCCCCCCGGGACTAGCAACAATGAGCAGTTCTTC
TRBJ1-2 | TRBV6-6 | . | . | CASSYLQGGYGYTF | TGTGCCAGCAGTTACCTCCAGGGTGGGTATGGCTACACCTTC
TRBJ2-2 | TRBV7-6 | TRBD2 | . | CASSSAWGLDTGELFF | TGTGCCAGCAGCTCTGCGTGGGGACTAGACACCGGGGAGCTGTTTTTT
TRBJ2-3 | TRBV28 | . | . | CASNGQGRNTQYF | TGTGCCAGCAATGGGCAAGGGCGAAATACGCAGTATTTT
TRBJ1-5 | TRBV19 | . | few | CASSWVNQPQHF | TGTGCCAGTAGTTGGGTCAATCAGCCCCAGCATTTT
TRBJ2-7 | TRBV2 | . | . | CASSAWRDQYF | TGTGCCAGCAGTGCTTGGCGGGATCAGTACTTC
TRBJ2-1 | TRBV10-3 | TRBD2 | . | CAIKSWASGRSYNEQFF | TGTGCCATCAAATCTTGGGCTAGCGGGAGGTCCTACAATGAGCAGTTCTTC